Listed here are 6 T cell receptor beta chains from one sample, sequenced in a study of beta chain features in type 1 diabetes. cDNA synthesis used the whole RNA isolate, giving expressed TCRB sequences. Sequencing used immunoSEQ multiplex PCR; TCRdb keeps in-frame clones, though not all of them. The repertoire includes about 160,000 clones, 7.5% to 8.5% of them detected once, and approximately 0.54% sits in the top ten. General study results and limits: For Type 1 diabetes patients, all four CD4+ subsets carried TCRB CDR3s that were moderately but significantly shorter.

These receptors' antigens are unknown. Sequencing input: central memory CD4+ T cells from blood. These receptors were taken from a man between 18 and 35 years old with type 1 diabetes.

The V and J genes are TRBV10-2 and TRBJ2-1; a weak D match, TRBD2 (5 bases). Per the germline V gene, CDR1 is WSHSY and CDR2 is SAAADI. With 6 bases removed from V and 9 bases from J, the gap between germline ends came to 15 bases. The CDR3 loop spans 13 amino acids. CDR3 in amino acids: CASRQLVRGEQFF. Written as DNA, the CDR3 is TGCGCCAGCAGGCAACTAGTGCGTGGTGAGCAGTTCTTC.

The rearrangement uses TRBV29-1 and TRBJ2-6; 7 nucleotides line up with TRBD1. CDR1 is SQVTM, CDR2 ANQGSEA, per germline. The CDR3 consists of 14 residues. V trimming: 7 bases; J trimming: 2 bases; junction bases outside the gene matches: 5. CDR3 in DNA: TGCAGCGCCGTTACAGGGGCTGGGGCCAACGTCCTGACTTTC. As protein: CSAVTGAGANVLTF.

The rearrangement uses TRBV13 and TRBJ2-7; 8 bases are a match to TRBD1. Looked up from germline, CDR1 is PRHDT and CDR2 is FYEKMQ (reference sequence). There are 13 residues in the CDR3. After removal of 6 bases from V and 7 bases from J, the junction contained 8 bases not matched to a gene. This CDR3 is CASRRTGTGEQYF. DNA for the CDR3: TGTGCCAGCAGAAGGACAGGGACGGGGGAGCAGTACTTC.

This clone was detected a few times. V usage is TRBV28 and J usage is TRBJ2-4; the match to TRBD2 covers 13 bases. Per germline, CDR1 MDHEN and CDR2 SYDVKM. V lost 6 bases, J lost 3 bases, and 5 bases stayed unmatched. The CDR3 has 16 amino acids. The CDR3 reads CASRETSGRIKNIQYF. In DNA form, the CDR3 reads TGTGCCAGCAGGGAGACTAGCGGGAGGATCAAAAACATTCAGTACTTC.

This chain links TRBV7-8 with TRBJ2-3; a weak D match, TRBD1 (5 bases). Trimming stripped 2 bases from V and 3 bases from J, with 12 bases between. This CDR3 region has 15 residues. Germline loops: CDR1 SGHVS, CDR2 FQNEAQ. CDR3 protein: CASSLRSQGTDTQYF. CDR3 in DNA: TGTGCCAGCAGCTTAAGGTCGCAGGGAACAGATACGCAGTATTTT.

This clone has just a few counts. In DNA form, the CDR3 reads TGTGCCAGCAGTGGGGTCGCGGCTAATGAAAAACTGTTTTTT. This gives the protein CASSGVAANEKLFF. This chain uses TRBV2 with TRBJ1-4; no clear D. V shed 4 bases and J shed 3 bases, with 9 bases lying between them. The CDR3 totals 14 residues. Germline values: CDR1 SNHLY, CDR2 FYNNEI.